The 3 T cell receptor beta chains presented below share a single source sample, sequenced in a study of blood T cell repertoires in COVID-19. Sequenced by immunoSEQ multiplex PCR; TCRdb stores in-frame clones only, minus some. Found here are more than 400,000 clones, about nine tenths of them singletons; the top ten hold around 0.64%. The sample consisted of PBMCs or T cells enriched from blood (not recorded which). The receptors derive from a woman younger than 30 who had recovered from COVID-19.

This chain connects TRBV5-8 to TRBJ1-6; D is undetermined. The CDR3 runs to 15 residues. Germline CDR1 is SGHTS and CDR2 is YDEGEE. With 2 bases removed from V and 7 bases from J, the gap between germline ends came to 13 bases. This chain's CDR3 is CASSFLRGPNSPLHF. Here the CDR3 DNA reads TGTGCCAGCAGCTTCCTCCGCGGGCCAAATTCACCCCTCCACTTT.

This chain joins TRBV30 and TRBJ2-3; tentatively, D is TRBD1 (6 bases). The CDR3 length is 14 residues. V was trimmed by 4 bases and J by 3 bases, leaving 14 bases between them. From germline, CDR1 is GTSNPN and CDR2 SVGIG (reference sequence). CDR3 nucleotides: TGTGCCTGGACTCAGGGGTTGTGGACAGATACGCAGTATTTT. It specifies CAWTQGLWTDTQYF. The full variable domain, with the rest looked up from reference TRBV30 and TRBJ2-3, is SQTIHQWPATLVQPVGSPLSLECTVEGTSNPNLYWYRQAAGRGLQLLFYSVGIGQISSEVPQNLSASRPQDRQFILSSKKLLLSDSGFYLCAWTQGLWTDTQYFGPGTRLTVL.

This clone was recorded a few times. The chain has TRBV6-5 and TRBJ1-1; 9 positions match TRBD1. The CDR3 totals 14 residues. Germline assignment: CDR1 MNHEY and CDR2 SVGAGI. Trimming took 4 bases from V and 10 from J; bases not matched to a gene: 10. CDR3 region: CASSFSRDRERAFF. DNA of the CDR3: TGTGCCAGCAGTTTTTCCCGGGACAGGGAGAGAGCTTTCTTT.